This T cell receptor beta chain came from a study of blood T cell repertoires in COVID-19. Profiled with immunoSEQ multiplex PCR; TCRdb holds only in-frame clones, not every one. This table holds about 140,000 clones, roughly 76% found once. The CDR3 extends over 17 amino acids. The genes are TRBV21-1 and TRBJ2-7; the table's TRBD1 call for D was not verified on the DNA. TRBV21-1 is noted as a pseudogene. This TCR was sampled from a man older than 75 with acute or convalescent COVID-19. Material: peripheral blood. The CDR3 here is CATAQLPGTGPTYEQYF. The DNA of the CDR3 is TGTGCCACCGCACAACTACCCGGGACAGGACCTACCTACGAGCAGTACTTC.